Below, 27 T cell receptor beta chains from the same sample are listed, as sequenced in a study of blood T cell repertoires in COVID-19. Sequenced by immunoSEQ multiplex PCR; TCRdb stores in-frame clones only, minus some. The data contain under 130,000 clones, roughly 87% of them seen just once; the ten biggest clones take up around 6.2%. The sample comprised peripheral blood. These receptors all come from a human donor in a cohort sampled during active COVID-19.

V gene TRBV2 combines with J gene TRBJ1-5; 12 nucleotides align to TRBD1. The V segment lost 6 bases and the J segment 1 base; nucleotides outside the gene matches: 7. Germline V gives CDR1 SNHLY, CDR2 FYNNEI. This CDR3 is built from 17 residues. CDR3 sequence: CASSGDRGLWSNQPQHF. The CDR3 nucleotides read TGTGCCAGCAGCGGGGACAGGGGGCTATGGAGCAATCAGCCCCAGCATTTT.

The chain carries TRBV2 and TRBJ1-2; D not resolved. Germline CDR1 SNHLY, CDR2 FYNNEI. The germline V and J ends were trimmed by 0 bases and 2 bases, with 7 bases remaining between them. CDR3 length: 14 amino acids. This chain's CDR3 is CASSEARGNYGYTF. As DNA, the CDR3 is TGTGCCAGCAGTGAAGCGAGAGGGAACTATGGCTACACCTTC.

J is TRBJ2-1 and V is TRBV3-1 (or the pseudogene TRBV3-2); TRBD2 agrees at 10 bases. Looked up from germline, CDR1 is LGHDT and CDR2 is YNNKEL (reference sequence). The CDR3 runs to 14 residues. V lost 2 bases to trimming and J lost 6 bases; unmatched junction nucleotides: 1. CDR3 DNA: TGTGCCAGCAGCCAACTAGCGGGAGCCAATGAGCAGTTCTTC. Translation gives CASSQLAGANEQFF.

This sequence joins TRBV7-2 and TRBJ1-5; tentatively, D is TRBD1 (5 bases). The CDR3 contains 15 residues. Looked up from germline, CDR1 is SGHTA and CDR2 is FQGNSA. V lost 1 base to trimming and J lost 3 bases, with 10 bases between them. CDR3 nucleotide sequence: TGTGCCAGCAGCTTAGGCGGCAGGGACAATCAGCCCCAGCATTTT. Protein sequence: CASSLGGRDNQPQHF.

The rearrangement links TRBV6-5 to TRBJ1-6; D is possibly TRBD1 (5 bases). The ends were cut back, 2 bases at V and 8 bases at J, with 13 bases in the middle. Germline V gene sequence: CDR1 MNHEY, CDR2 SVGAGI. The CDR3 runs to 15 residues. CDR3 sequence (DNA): TGTGCCAGCAGTTACGGTCCCGGAGGGGATTCACCCCTCCACTTT. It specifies CASSYGPGGDSPLHF.

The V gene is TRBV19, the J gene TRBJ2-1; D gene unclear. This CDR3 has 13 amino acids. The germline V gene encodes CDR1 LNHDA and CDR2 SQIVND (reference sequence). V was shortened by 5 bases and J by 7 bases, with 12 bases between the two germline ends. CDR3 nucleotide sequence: TGTGCCAGTAGTCTATCCTGGTCGAATGAGCAGTTCTTC. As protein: CASSLSWSNEQFF. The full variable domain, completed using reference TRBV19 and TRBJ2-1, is DGGITQSPKYLFRKEGQNVTLSCEQNLNHDAMYWYRQDPGQGLRLIYYSQIVNDFQKGDIAEGYSVSREKKESFPLTVTSAQKNPTAFYLCASSLSWSNEQFFGPGTRLTVL.

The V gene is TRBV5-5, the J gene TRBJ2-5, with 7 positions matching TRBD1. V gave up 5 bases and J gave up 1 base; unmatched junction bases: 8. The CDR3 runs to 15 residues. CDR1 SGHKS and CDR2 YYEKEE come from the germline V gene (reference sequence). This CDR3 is CASSPRTGPQETQYF. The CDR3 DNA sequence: TGTGCCAGCAGTCCCCGGACAGGACCCCAAGAGACCCAGTACTTC. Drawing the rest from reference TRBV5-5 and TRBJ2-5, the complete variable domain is DAGVTQSPTHLIKTRGQQVTLRCSPISGHKSVSWYQQVLGQGPQFIFQYYEKEERGRGNFPDRFSARQFPNYSSELNVNALLLGDSALYLCASSPRTGPQETQYFGPGTRLLVL.

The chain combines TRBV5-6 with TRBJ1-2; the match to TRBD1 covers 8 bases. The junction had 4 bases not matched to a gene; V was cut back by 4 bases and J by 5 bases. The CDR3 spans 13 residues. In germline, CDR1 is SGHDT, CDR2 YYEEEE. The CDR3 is CASSRTGTYGYTF. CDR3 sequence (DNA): TGTGCCAGCAGCCGGACAGGGACTTATGGCTACACCTTC.

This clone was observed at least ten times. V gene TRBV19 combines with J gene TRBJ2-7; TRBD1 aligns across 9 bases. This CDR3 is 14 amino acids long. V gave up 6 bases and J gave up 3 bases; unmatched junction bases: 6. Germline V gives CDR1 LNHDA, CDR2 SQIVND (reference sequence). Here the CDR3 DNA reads TGTGCCAGTAGCGAGGGACAGGGTTTCTACGAGCAGTACTTC. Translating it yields CASSEGQGFYEQYF.

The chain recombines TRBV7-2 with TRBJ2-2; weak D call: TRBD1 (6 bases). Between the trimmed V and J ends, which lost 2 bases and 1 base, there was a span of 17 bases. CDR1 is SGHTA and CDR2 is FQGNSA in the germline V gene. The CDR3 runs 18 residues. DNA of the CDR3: TGTGCCAGCAGCTTAACAGGGATCGCGTTCGTGAACACCGGGGAGCTGTTTTTT. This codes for CASSLTGIAFVNTGELFF.

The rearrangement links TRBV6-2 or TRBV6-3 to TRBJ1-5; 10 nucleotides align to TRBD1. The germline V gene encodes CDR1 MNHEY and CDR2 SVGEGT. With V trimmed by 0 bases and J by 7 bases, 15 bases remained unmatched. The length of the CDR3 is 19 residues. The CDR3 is CASSYSGGPGQGFGQPQHF. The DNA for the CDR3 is TGTGCCAGCAGTTACTCCGGGGGCCCGGGACAGGGGTTCGGGCAGCCCCAGCATTTT.

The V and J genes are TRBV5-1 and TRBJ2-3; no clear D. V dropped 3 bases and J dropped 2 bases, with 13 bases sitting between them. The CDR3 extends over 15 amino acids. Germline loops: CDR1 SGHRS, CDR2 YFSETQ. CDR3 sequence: CASSYRVDFTDTQYF. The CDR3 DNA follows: TGCGCCAGCAGCTACCGGGTAGACTTCACAGATACGCAGTATTTT.

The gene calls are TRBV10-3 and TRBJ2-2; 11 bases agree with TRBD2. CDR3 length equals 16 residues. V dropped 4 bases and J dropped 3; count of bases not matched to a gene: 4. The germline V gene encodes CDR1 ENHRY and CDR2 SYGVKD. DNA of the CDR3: TGTGCCATCAGTGTGGCTAGCGGGGGGTACACCGGGGAGCTGTTTTTT. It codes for CAISVASGGYTGELFF.

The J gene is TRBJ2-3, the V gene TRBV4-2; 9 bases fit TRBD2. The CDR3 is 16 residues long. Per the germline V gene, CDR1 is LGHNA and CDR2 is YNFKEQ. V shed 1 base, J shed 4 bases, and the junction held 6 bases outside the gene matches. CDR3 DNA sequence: TGTGCCAGCAGCCAAGGAGGGGGCGGGGGGGCAGATACGCAGTATTTT. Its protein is CASSQGGGGGADTQYF.

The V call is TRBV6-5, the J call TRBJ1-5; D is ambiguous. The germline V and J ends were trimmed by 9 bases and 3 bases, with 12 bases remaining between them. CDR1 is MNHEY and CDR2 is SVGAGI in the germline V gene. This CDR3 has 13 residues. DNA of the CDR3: TGTGCCAGTTGTACAGCTCTCAATCAGCCCCAGCATTTT. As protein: CASCTALNQPQHF.

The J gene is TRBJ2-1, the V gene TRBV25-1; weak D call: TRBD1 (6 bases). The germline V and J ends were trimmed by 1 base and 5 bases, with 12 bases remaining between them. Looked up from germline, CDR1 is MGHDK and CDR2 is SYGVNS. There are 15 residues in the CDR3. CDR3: CASSESREGDNEQFF. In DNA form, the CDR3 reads TGTGCCAGCAGTGAATCGCGCGAGGGGGACAATGAGCAGTTCTTC.

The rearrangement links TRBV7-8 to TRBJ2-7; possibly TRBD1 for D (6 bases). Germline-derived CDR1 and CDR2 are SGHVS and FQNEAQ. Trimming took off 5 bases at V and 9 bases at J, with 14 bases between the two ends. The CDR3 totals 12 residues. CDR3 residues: CASSLTGMRQYF. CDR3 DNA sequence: TGTGCCAGCAGCCTAACAGGGATGAGGCAGTACTTC.

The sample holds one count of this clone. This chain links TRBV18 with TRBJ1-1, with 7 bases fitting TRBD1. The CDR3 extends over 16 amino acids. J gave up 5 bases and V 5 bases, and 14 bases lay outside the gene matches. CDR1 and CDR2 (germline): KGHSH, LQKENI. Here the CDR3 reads CASSWQVGTALTEAFF. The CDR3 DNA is TGTGCCAGCTCATGGCAGGTGGGGACAGCTTTAACTGAAGCTTTCTTT.

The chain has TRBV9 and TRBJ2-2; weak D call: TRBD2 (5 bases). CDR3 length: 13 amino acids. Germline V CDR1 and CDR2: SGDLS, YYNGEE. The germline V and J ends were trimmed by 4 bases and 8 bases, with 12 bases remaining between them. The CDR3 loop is CASSSARLGELFF. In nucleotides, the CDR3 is TGTGCCAGCAGCAGCGCACGACTAGGGGAGCTGTTTTTT.

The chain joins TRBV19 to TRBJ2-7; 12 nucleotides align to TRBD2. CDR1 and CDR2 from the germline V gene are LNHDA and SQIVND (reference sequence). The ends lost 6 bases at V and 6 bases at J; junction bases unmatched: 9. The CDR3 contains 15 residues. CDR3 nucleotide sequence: TGTGCCAGTAGCCGATCTAGCGGGAGGGATGGCGAGCAGTACTTC. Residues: CASSRSSGRDGEQYF.

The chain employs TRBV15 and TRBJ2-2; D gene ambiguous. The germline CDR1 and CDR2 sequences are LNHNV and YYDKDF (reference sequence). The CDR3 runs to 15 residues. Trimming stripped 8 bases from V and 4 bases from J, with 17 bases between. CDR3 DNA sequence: TGTGCCACCTCATACGCGGCCGGATTCACCGGGGAGCTGTTTTTT. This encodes CATSYAAGFTGELFF.

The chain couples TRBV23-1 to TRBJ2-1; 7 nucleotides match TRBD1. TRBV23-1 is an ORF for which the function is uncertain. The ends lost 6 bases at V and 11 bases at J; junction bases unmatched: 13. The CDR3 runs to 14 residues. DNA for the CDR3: TGCGCCAGCAGCCAAACAGCGGACAGGAGGAAGCAGTTCTTC. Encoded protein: CASSQTADRRKQFF.

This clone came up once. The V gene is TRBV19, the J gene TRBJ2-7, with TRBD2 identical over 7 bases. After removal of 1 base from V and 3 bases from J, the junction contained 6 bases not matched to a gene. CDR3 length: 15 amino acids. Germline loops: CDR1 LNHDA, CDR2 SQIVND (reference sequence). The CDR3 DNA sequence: TGTGCCAGTAGTATAGTTGCTAGCGGAGACTACGAGCAGTACTTC. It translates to CASSIVASGDYEQYF.

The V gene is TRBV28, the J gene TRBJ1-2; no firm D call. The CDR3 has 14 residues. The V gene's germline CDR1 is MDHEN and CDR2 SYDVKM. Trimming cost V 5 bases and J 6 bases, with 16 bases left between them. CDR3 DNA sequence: TGTGCCAGCAGTCCCTCGGGGATGGGTGATGGCTACACCTTC. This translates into CASSPSGMGDGYTF.

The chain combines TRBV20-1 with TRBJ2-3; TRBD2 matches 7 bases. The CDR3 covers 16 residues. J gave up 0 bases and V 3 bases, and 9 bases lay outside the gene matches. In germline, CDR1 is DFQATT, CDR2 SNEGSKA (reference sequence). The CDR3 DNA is TGCAGTGCTAGTGGGCCTAGCGGAGGGAGCACAGATACGCAGTATTTT. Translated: CSASGPSGGSTDTQYF.

DNA of the CDR3: TGTGCCAGCAGCTCCTCGACCCGTACAGCTGGGGCCAACGTCCTGACTTTC. Its protein is CASSSSTRTAGANVLTF. J is TRBJ2-6 and V is TRBV5-4; D remains ambiguous. The CDR3 totals 17 residues. V lost 3 bases to trimming and J lost 2 bases, with 15 bases between them. CDR1 SGHNT and CDR2 YYREEE come from the germline V gene (reference sequence).

CDR3 loop: CASTGEMNTEAFF. For the CDR3, the DNA is TGTGCCTCTACAGGTGAGATGAACACTGAAGCTTTCTTT. This sequence joins TRBV2 and TRBJ1-1; possibly TRBD1 for D (5 bases). CDR3 length: 13 amino acids. V lost 11 bases and J 0 bases, leaving 13 bases between the germline ends. The germline V gene has CDR1 SNHLY and CDR2 FYNNEI. The full variable domain, in which reference TRBV2 and TRBJ1-1 provide the parts outside the CDR3, is EPEVTQTPSHQVTQMGQEVILRCVPISNHLYFYWYRQILGQKVEFLVSFYNNEISEKSEIFDDQFSVERPDGSNFTLKIRSTKLEDSAMYFCASTGEMNTEAFFGQGTRLTVV.